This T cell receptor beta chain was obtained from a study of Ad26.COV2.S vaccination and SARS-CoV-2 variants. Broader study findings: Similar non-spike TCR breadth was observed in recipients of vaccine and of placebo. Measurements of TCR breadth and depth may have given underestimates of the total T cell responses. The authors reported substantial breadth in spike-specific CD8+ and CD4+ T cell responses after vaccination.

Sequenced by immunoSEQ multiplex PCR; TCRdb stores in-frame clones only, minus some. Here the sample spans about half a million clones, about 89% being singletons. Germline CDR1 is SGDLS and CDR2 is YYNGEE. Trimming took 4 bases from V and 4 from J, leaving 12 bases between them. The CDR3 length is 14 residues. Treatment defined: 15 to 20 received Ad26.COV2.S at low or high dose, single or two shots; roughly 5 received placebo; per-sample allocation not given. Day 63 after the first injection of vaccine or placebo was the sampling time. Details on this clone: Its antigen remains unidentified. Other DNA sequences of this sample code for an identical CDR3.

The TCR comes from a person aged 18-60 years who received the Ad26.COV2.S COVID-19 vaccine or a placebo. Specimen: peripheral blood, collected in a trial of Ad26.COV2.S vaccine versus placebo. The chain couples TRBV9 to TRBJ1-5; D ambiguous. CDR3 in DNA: TGTGCCAGCAGCCCCCGGGGAGGGAATCAGCCCCAGCATTTT. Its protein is CASSPRGGNQPQHF.